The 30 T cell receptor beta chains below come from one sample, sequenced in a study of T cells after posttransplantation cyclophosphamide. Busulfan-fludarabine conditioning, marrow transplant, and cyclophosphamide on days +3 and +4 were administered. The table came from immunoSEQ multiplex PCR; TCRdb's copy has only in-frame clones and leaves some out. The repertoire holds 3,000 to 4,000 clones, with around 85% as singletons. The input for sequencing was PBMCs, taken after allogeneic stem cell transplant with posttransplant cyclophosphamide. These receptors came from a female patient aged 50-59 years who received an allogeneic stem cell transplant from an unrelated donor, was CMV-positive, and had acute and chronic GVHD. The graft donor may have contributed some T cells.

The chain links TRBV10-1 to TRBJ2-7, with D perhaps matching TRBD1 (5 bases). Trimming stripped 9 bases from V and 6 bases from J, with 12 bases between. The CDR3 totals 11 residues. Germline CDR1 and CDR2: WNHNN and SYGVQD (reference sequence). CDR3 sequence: CARWQGVEQYF. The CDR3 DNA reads TGCGCCAGATGGCAAGGGGTCGAGCAGTACTTC.

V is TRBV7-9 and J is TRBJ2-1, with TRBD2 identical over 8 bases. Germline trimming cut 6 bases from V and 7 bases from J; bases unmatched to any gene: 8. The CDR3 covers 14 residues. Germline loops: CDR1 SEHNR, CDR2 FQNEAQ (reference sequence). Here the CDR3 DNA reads TGTGCCAGCAGAGGGGCTAGCGGGCCGAATGAGCAGTTCTTC. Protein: CASRGASGPNEQFF. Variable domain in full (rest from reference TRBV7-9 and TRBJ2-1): DTGVSQNPRHKITKRGQNVTFRCDPISEHNRLYWYRQTLGQGPEFLTYFQNEAQLEKSRLLSDRFSAERPKGSFSTLEIQRTEQGDSAMYLCASRGASGPNEQFFGPGTRLTVL.

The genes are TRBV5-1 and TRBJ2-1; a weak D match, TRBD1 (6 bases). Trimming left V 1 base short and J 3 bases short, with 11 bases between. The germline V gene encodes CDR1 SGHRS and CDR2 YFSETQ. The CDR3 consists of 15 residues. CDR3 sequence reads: CASSLTGDNYNEQFF. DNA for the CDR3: TGCGCCAGCAGCTTGACCGGGGACAACTACAATGAGCAGTTCTTC.

The CDR3 here is CAWSSGTEAFF. As DNA, the CDR3 is TGTGCCTGGAGTTCAGGGACTGAAGCTTTCTTT. The rearrangement links TRBV30 to TRBJ1-1; the D gene is possibly TRBD1 (5 bases). V dropped 2 bases and J dropped 5 bases, with 6 bases sitting between them. The CDR3 is made up of 11 amino acids. The germline gives CDR1 GTSNPN, CDR2 SVGIG (reference sequence). Combining the CDR3 with reference TRBV30 and TRBJ1-1 gives the whole variable domain SQTIHQWPATLVQPVGSPLSLECTVEGTSNPNLYWYRQAAGRGLQLLFYSVGIGQISSEVPQNLSASRPQDRQFILSSKKLLLSDSGFYLCAWSSGTEAFFGQGTRLTVV.

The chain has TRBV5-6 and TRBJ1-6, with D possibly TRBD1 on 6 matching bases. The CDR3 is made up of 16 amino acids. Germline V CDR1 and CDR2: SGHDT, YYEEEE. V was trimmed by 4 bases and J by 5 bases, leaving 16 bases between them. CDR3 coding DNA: TGTGCCAGCAGCCGGACAGTGACCGTCGATAATTCACCCCTCCACTTT. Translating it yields CASSRTVTVDNSPLHF.

CDR3 nucleotide sequence: TGTGCCAGCAGTTACGAACTAGCGGGGGGTCAAGAGACCCAGTACTTC. This sequence encodes CASSYELAGGQETQYF. The chain couples TRBV6-5 to TRBJ2-5; TRBD2 matches at 12 bases. The CDR3 is 16 amino acids. The V and J ends lost 2 bases and 2 bases, in that order; junction bases with no gene match: 3. Per the germline V gene, CDR1 is MNHEY and CDR2 is SVGAGI.

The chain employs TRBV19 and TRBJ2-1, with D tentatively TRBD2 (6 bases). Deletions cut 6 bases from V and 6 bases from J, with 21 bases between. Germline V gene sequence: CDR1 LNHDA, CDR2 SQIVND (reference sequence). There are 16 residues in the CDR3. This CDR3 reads CASSEGSGDGGNEQFF. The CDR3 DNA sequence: TGTGCCAGTAGCGAGGGATCGGGCGACGGGGGCAATGAGCAGTTCTTC.

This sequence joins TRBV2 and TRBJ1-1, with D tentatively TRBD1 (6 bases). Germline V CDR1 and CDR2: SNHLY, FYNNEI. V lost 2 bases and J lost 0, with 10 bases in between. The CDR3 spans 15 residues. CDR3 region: CASSEKGVMNTEAFF. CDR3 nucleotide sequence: TGTGCCAGCAGTGAAAAGGGGGTAATGAACACTGAAGCTTTCTTT.

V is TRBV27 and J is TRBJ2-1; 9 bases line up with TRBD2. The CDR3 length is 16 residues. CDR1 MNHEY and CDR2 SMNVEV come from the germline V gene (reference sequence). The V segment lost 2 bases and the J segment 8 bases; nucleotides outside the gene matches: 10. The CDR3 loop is CASSLMAGGAKYEQFF. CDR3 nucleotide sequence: TGTGCCAGCAGTTTAATGGCGGGGGGGGCCAAATATGAGCAGTTCTTC.

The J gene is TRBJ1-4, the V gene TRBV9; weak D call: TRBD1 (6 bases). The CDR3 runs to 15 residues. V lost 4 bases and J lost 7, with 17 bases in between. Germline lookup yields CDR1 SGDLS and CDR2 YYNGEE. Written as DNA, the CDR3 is TGTGCCAGCAGCCTCGGCGGGGGGGGCGGTGAAAAACTGTTTTTT. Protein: CASSLGGGGGEKLFF.

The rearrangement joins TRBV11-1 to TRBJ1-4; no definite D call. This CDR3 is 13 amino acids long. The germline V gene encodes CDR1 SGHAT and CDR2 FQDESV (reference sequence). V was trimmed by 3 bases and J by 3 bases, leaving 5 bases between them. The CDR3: CASSLEANEKLFF. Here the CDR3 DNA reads TGTGCCAGCAGCTTGGAGGCTAATGAAAAACTGTTTTTT. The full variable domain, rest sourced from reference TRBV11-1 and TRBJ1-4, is EAEVAQSPRYKITEKSQAVAFWCDPISGHATLYWYRQILGQGPELLVQFQDESVVDDSQLPKDRFSAERLKGVDSTLKIQPAELGDSAMYLCASSLEANEKLFFGSGTQLSVL.

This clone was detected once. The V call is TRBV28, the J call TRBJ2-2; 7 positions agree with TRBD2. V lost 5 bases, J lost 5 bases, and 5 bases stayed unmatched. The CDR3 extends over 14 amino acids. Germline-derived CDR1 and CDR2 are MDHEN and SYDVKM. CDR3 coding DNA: TGTGCCAGCAGTCCACTAGCGTTTACCGGGGAGCTGTTTTTT. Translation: CASSPLAFTGELFF.

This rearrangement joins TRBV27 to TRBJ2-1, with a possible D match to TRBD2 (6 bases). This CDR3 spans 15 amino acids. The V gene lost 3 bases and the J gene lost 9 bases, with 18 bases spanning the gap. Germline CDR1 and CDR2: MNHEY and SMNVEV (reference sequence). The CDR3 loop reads CASSLPSGTLGEQFF. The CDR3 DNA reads TGTGCCAGCAGTTTGCCCTCGGGGACTCTGGGTGAGCAGTTCTTC.

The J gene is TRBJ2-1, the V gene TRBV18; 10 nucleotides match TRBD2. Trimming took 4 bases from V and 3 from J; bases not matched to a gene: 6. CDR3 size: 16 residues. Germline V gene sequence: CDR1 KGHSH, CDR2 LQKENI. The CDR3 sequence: CASSRTLAGYYNEQFF. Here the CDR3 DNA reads TGTGCCAGCTCACGCACACTAGCGGGATACTACAATGAGCAGTTCTTC.

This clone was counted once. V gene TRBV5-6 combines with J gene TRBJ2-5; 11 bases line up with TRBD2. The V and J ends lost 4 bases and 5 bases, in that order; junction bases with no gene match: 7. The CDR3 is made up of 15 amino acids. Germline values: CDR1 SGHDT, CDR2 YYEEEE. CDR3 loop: CASSVQLAGVETQYF. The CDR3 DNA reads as TGTGCCAGCAGCGTACAACTAGCGGGAGTGGAGACCCAGTACTTC.

The CDR3 DNA is TGTGCCAGCAGTGTCGGGACAGAAAATTCACCCCTCCACTTT. Translated: CASSVGTENSPLHF. This sequence joins TRBV6-1 and TRBJ1-6, with 7 bases lining up with TRBD1. The germline V gene has CDR1 MNHNS and CDR2 SASEGT. V lost 4 bases to trimming and J lost 7 bases; unmatched junction nucleotides: 4. The CDR3 runs to 14 residues.

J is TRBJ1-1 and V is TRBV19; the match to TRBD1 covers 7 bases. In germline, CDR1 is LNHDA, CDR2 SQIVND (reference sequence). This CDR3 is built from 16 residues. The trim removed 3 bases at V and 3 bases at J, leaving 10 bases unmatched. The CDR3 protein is CASSMKGAAEDTEAFF. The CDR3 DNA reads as TGTGCCAGTAGTATGAAGGGGGCTGCGGAGGACACTGAAGCTTTCTTT.

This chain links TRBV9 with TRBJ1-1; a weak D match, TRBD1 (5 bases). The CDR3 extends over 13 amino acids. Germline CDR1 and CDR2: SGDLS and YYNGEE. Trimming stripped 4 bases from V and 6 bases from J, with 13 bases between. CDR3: CASSLGGGSEAFF. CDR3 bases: TGTGCCAGCAGCCTCGGCGGGGGGTCTGAAGCTTTCTTT. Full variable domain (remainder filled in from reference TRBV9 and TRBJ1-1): DSGVTQTPKHLITATGQRVTLRCSPRSGDLSVYWYQQSLDQGLQFLIQYYNGEERAKGNILERFSAQQFPDLHSELNLSSLELGDSALYFCASSLGGGSEAFFGQGTRLTVV.

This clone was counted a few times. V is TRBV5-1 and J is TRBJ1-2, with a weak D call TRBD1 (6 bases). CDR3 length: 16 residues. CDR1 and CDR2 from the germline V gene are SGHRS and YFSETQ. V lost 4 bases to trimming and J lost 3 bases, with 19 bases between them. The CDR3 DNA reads TGCGCCAGCAGCCCGGGCCCAGGGGAGTTTTACTATGGCTACACCTTC. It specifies CASSPGPGEFYYGYTF.

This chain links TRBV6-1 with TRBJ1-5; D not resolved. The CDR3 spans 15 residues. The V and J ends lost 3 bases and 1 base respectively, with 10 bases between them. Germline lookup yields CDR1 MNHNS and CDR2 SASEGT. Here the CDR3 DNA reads TGTGCCAGCAGTGAGTGGAGTGGAAGCAATCAGCCCCAGCATTTT. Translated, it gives CASSEWSGSNQPQHF.

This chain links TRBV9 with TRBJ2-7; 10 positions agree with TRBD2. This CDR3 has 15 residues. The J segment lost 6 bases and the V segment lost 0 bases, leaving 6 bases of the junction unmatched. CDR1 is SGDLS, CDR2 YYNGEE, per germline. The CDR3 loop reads CASSVVGTSEGEQYF. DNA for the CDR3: TGTGCCAGCAGCGTAGTGGGGACTAGCGAGGGCGAGCAGTACTTC.

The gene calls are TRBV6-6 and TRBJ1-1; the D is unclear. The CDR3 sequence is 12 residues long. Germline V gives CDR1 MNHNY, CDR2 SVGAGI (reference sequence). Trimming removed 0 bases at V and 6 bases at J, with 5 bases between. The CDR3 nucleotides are TGTGCCAGCAGTTACTCGGCATCTGAAGCTTTCTTT. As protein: CASSYSASEAFF.

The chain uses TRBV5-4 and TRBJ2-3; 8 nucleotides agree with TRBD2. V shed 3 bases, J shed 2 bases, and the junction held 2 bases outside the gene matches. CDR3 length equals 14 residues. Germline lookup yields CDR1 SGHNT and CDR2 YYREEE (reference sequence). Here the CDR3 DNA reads TGTGCCAGCAGCTCTAGCGGGTACACAGATACGCAGTATTTT. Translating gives CASSSSGYTDTQYF. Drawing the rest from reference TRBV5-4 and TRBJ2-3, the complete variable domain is ETGVTQSPTHLIKTRGQQVTLRCSSQSGHNTVSWYQQALGQGPQFIFQYYREEENGRGNFPPRFSGLQFPNYSSELNVNALELDDSALYLCASSSSGYTDTQYFGPGTRLTVL.

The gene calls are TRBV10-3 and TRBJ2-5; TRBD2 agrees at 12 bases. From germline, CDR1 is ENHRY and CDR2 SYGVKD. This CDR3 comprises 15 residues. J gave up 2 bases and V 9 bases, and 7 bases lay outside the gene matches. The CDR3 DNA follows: TGTGCCATTGGGCCCCTAGCGGGGGGGCAAGAGACCCAGTACTTC. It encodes CAIGPLAGGQETQYF.

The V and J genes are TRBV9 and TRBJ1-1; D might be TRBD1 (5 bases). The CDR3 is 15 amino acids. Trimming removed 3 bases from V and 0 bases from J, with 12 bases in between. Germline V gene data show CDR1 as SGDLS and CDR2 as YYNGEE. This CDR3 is CASSAQDTLNTEAFF. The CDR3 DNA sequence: TGTGCCAGCAGCGCCCAGGACACCTTGAACACTGAAGCTTTCTTT.

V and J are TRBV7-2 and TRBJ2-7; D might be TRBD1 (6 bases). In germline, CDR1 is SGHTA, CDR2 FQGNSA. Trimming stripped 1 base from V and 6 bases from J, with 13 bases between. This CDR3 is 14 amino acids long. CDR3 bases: TGTGCCAGCAGCTTAGATCACAGGGTCCCCGAGCAGTACTTC. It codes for CASSLDHRVPEQYF.

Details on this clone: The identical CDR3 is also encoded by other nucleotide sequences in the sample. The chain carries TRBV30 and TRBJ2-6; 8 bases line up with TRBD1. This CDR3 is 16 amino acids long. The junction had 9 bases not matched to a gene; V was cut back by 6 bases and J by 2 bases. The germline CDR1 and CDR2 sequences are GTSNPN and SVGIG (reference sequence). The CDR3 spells CACPRQGAAGANVLTF. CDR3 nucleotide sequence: TGTGCCTGTCCTCGGCAGGGGGCGGCTGGGGCCAACGTCCTGACTTTC.

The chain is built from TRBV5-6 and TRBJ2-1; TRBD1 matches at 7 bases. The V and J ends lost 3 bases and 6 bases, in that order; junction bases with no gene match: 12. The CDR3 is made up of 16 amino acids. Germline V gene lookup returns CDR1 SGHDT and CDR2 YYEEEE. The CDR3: CASSSLTGLTSNEQFF. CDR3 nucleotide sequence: TGTGCCAGCAGCTCGTTGACAGGGTTGACATCCAATGAGCAGTTCTTC.

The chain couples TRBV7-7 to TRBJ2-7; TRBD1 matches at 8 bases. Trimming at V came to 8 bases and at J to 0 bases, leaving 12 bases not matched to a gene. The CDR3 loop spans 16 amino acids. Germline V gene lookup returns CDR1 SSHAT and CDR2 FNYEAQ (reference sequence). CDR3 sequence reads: CASPPDRGESSYEQYF. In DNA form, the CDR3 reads TGTGCCAGCCCCCCTGACAGGGGCGAGAGCTCCTACGAGCAGTACTTC.

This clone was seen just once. The CDR3 region has the DNA TGTGCCAGCTCATACAGTAGCGGGAGAAATGACAATGAGCAGTTCTTC. It encodes CASSYSSGRNDNEQFF. This sequence joins TRBV18 and TRBJ2-1; 9 bases line up with TRBD2. CDR3 length: 16 amino acids. Germline trimming cut 5 bases from V and 5 bases from J; bases unmatched to any gene: 10. Germline CDR1 and CDR2: KGHSH and LQKENI.